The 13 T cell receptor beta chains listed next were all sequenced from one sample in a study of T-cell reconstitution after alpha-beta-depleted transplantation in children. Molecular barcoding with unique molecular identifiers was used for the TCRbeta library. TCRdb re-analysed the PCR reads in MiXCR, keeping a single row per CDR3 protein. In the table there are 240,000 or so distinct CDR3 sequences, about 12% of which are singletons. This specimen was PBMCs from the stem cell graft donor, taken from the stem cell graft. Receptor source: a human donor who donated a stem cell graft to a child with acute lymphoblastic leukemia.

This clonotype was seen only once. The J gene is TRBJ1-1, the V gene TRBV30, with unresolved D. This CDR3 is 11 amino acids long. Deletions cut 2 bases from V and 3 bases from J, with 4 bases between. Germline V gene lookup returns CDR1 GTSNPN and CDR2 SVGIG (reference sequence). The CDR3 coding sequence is TGTGCCTGGAGTATTCACACTGAAGCTTTCTTT. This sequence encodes CAWSIHTEAFF.

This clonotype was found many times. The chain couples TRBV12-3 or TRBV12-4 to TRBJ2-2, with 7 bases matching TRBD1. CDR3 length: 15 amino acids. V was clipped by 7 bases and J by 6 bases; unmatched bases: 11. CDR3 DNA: TGTGCCAGCACCTCGACAGGGATGAGTGCCGGGGAGCTGTTTTTT. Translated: CASTSTGMSAGELFF.

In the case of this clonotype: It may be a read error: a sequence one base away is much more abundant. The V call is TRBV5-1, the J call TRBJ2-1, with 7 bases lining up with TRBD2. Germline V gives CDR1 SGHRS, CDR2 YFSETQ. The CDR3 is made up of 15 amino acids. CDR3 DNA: TGCGCCAGCAGCAACTATAGCGGGCCCTACAATGAGCAGCTCTTC. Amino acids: CASSNYSGPYNEQLF.

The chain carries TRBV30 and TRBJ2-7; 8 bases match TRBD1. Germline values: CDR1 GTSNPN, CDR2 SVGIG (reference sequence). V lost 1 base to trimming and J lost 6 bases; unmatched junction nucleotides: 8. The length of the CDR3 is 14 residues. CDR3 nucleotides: TGTGCCTGGAGTGGGTCCAGGGGGCGGGTCGAGCAGTACTTC. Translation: CAWSGSRGRVEQYF.

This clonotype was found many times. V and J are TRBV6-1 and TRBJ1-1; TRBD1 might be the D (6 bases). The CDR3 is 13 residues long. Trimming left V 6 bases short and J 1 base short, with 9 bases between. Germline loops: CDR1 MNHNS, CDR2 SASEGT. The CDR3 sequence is CASRKGGNTEAFF. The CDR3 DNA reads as TGTGCCAGCAGGAAAGGGGGGAACACTGAAGCTTTCTTT.

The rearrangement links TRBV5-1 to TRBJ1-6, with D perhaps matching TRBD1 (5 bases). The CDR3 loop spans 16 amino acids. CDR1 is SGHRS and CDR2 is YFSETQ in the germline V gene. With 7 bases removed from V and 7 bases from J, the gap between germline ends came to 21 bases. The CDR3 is CASALGGSEGNSPLHF. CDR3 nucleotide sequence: TGCGCCAGCGCCCTTGGGGGATCTGAGGGAAATTCACCCCTCCACTTT.

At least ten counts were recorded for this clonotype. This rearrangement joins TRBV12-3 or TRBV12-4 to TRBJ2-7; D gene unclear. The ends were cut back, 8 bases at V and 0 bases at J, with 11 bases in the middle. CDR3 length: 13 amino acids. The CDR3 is CASAPYLSYEQYF. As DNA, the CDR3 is TGTGCCAGCGCCCCTTATCTCTCCTACGAGCAGTACTTC.

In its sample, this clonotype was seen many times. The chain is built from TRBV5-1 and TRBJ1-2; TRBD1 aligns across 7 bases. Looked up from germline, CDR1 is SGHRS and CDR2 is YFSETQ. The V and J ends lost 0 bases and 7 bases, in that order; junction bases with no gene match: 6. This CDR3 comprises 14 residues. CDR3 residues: CASSLEGGGVGYTF. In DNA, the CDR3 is TGCGCCAGCAGCTTGGAAGGAGGGGGCGTTGGCTACACCTTC.

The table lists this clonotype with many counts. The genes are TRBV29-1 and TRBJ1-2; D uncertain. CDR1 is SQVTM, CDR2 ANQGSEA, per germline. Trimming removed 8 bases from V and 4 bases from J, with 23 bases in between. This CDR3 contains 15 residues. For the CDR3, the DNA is TGCAGCCTTTACGGAAAACTTCCTGAGGCCTATGGCTACACCTTC. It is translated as CSLYGKLPEAYGYTF.

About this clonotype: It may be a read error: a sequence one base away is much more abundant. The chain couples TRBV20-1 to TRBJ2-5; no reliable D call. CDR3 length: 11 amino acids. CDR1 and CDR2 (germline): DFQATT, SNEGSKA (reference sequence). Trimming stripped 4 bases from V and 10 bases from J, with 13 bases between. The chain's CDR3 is CSAIDGRDQYF. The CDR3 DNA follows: TGCAGTGCTATAGACGGCCGTGACCAGTACTTC.

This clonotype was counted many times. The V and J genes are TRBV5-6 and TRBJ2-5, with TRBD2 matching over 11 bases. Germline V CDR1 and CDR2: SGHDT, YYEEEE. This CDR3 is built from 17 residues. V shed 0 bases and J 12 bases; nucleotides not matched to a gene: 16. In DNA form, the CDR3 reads TGTGCCAGCAGCTTGGACACTGGGCCGGGACTAGCGGCCTCAAAGTACTTC. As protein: CASSLDTGPGLAASKYF.

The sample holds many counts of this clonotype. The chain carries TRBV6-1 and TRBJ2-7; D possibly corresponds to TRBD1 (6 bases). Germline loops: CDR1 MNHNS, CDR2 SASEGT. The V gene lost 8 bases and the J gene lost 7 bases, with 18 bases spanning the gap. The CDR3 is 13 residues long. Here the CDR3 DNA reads TGTGCCAGCGGTCGGGCCAGGGGCGGGGAGCAGTACTTC. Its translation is CASGRARGGEQYF.

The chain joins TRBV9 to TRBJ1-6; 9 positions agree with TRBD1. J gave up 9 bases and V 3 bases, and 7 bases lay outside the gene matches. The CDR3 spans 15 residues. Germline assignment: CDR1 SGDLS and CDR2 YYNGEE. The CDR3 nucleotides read TGTGCCAGCAGCGGAGGGACAGGGACAGGTTCACCCCTCCACTTT. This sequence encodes CASSGGTGTGSPLHF.